This is a list of T cell receptor beta chains from one sample in a study of beta chain features in type 1 diabetes. The assay was immunoSEQ multiplex PCR, and TCRdb's table has in-frame clones only and misses some. The sample carries roughly 140,000 clones, roughly 10% recorded once. The sequenced sample consisted of central memory CD4+ T cells from blood. The receptors were gathered from a man younger than 30 in good health. CDR3s include the opening cysteine and the closing phenylalanine or tryptophan. D genes are given only for firm matches. Rows may omit the clone size; those that give it use once, few, many or a size class.

CDR3 protein	CDR3 DNA	J gene	V gene	D gene	clone size
CAWAGVNNEQFF	TGTGCCTGGGCGGGAGTTAACAATGAGCAGTTCTTC	TRBJ2-1	TRBV30	TRBD2	many
CASSPGQAETQYF	TGTGCCAGCTCACCGGGACAGGCGGAGACCCAGTACTTC	TRBJ2-5	TRBV18	TRBD1	.
CASSEARGGYNEQFF	TGTGCCAGCAGTGAAGCGAGGGGCGGCTACAATGAGCAGTTCTTC	TRBJ2-1	TRBV2	.	few
CASRRGGSETQYF	TGTGCCAGCAGGCGGGGGGGCTCGGAGACCCAGTACTTC	TRBJ2-5	TRBV28	TRBD2	few
CAIKFTGDTEAFF	TGTGCCATCAAATTCACAGGGGACACTGAAGCTTTCTTT	TRBJ1-1	TRBV10-3	TRBD1	.
CASSRMGGNGYNEQFF	TGTGCCAGCAGCCGCATGGGGGGGAACGGATACAATGAGCAGTTCTTC	TRBJ2-1	TRBV7-2	TRBD2	few
CASSWTRFLEETQYF	TGTGCCAGCAGCTGGACACGGTTTCTTGAAGAGACCCAGTACTTC	TRBJ2-5	TRBV5-6	.	.
CASGIATGALGGTQYF	TGTGCCAGCGGGATCGCGACAGGGGCCCTCGGGGGGACGCAGTATTTT	TRBJ2-3	TRBV28	.	few
CASSQDRGGANVLTF	TGTGCCAGCAGCCAAGACAGGGGTGGGGCCAACGTCCTGACTTTC	TRBJ2-6	TRBV4-2	.	many
CASSLGSASLTWTDTQYF	TGTGCCAGCAGCTTAGGATCGGCAAGTCTGACTTGGACAGATACGCAGTATTTT	TRBJ2-3	TRBV7-2	.	.
CASSPKETQYF	TGTGCCAGCTCACCCAAGGAGACCCAGTACTTC	TRBJ2-5	TRBV18	.	.
CASRFSGVSPYEQYF	TGTGCCAGCAGGTTTTCCGGGGTCAGCCCCTACGAGCAGTACTTC	TRBJ2-7	TRBV11-2	.	.
CAISDQRGSLQETQYF	TGTGCCATCAGTGACCAGCGGGGGAGCTTACAAGAGACCCAGTACTTC	TRBJ2-5	TRBV10-3	TRBD2	few
CASSLAGTSGTDTQYF	TGTGCCAGCAGCTTAGCCGGGACTAGCGGGACAGATACGCAGTATTTT	TRBJ2-3	TRBV7-9	TRBD2	few
CASSFGQGGEKLFF	TGTGCCAGCAGTTTCGGTCAGGGGGGTGAAAAACTGTTTTTT	TRBJ1-4	TRBV28	TRBD1	few
CASRRDSNYGYTF	TGTGCCAGCAGGAGGGACAGTAACTATGGCTACACCTTC	TRBJ1-2	TRBV2	TRBD1	few
CASSPPGTGAYEQYF	TGTGCCAGCAGCCCACCCGGGACAGGGGCGTACGAGCAGTACTTC	TRBJ2-7	TRBV28	TRBD1	.
CASSLGADTQYF	TGTGCCAGCAGCTTAGGAGCAGATACGCAGTATTTT	TRBJ2-3	TRBV13	.	.
CASSVEGQTYEQYF	TGTGCCAGCAGCGTAGAGGGACAGACCTACGAGCAGTACTTC	TRBJ2-7	TRBV9	TRBD1	.
CASRGLQDTDTQYF	TGTGCCAGCCGGGGACTGCAAGACACAGATACGCAGTATTTT	TRBJ2-3	TRBV27	.	few
CASSFGQGANTQYF	TGTGCCAGCAGTTTTGGACAGGGGGCAAATACGCAGTATTTT	TRBJ2-3	TRBV7-3	TRBD1	few
CASSYTMEHEQFF	TGTGCCAGCAGTTACACCATGGAGCATGAGCAGTTCTTC	TRBJ2-1	TRBV7-3	.	.
CASGTGGVVETQYF	TGTGCCAGCGGGACGGGAGGGGTAGTAGAGACCCAGTACTTC	TRBJ2-5	TRBV7-9	TRBD2	.
CASSLNPGAKTEAFF	TGTGCCAGCAGCTTAAATCCAGGGGCTAAGACTGAAGCTTTCTTT	TRBJ1-1	TRBV7-3	.	few
CASSIEGSPLHF	TGTGCCAGTAGTATAGAAGGTTCACCCCTCCACTTT	TRBJ1-6	TRBV19	.	.
CASSSETGRIQYF	TGTGCCAGCAGTTCCGAGACAGGGAGGATTCAGTACTTC	TRBJ2-4	TRBV6-5	.	.
CASSQEHSGRAQSDTQYF	TGCGCCAGCAGCCAAGAACACAGCGGGAGGGCCCAGTCAGATACGCAGTATTTT	TRBJ2-3	TRBV4-3	TRBD2	few
CASSPNRGPGQLQHF	TGTGCCAGCTCACCAAACAGGGGGCCGGGGCAGCTCCAGCATTTT	TRBJ1-5	TRBV18	TRBD1	.
CASTLMDSNGYTF	TGTGCCAGCACCTTAATGGACAGCAATGGCTACACCTTC	TRBJ1-2	TRBV2	.	.
CASSLKQGWTGELFF	TGTGCCAGCAGTTTAAAGCAGGGTTGGACCGGGGAGCTGTTTTTT	TRBJ2-2	TRBV7-9	.	.
CASSPLRGSGSYEQYF	TGTGCCAGCAGCCCACTTCGGGGGAGCGGATCCTACGAGCAGTACTTC	TRBJ2-7	TRBV11-2	.	.
CASSMPGLRETQYF	TGTGCCAGTAGTATGCCGGGACTTCGGGAGACCCAGTACTTC	TRBJ2-5	TRBV19	.	many
CASSLEGQGLRDGYTF	TGTGCCAGCAGCTTAGAGGGGCAGGGCCTAAGGGATGGCTACACCTTC	TRBJ1-2	TRBV7-2	.	.
CASSQLRTGDRFGNTIYF	TGTGCCAGCAGCCAATTAAGGACAGGGGATCGGTTTGGAAACACCATATATTTT	TRBJ1-3	TRBV16	TRBD1	.
CASSQRLAGSSNLYEQYF	TGCGCCAGCAGCCAACGACTAGCGGGGTCCTCCAACCTCTACGAGCAGTACTTC	TRBJ2-7	TRBV4-3	TRBD2	.
CASRTSGRADTQYF	TGTGCCAGCAGGACTAGCGGGAGGGCGGATACGCAGTATTTT	TRBJ2-3	TRBV2	TRBD2	few